This T cell receptor beta chain was captured in a study of cytomegalovirus exposure and HLA in healthy donors (dated by TCRdb to 2016 to 2017). In terms of the full investigation: An earlier analysis of under 600 of the donors reported 250 to 350 Gb of sequence data and 120 million or so unique TCR beta sequences from 150 million to 200 million T cells. On average, approximately 250,000 unique TCR beta nucleotide sequences were sequenced per donor among 398 genotyped donors of the cohort, with around 19% of those sequences being non-productive. An early release covering just under 650 HLA-typed donors comprised approximately 290 gigabases of sequencing data and around 86 million unique TCR sequences. The aim of the study was to test whether cataloging public T cell receptors could identify signatures of past pathogen exposure. In addition to the first cohort of 666 subjects, a separate validation cohort of 120 different subjects was used. The study profiled the T cell repertoires of some 610 subjects by immunosequencing and related them to cytomegalovirus serostatus. Typing coverage differed by locus: A, B, C, DRB1 and DQB1 were typed in roughly 620-630 donors, DQA1 in around 500, DPA1 in some 600, and DPB1 in 400 to 490. In a later analysis, previously published TCR beta repertoires from 670 or so donors were re-analyzed and high-resolution HLA genotyping was added so that TCR occurrence patterns could be studied. All discovery cohort repertoires had been generated using a single sequencing platform. Class I and class II HLA loci were covered by the typing at four-digit resolution. An earlier analysis of more than 450 of the donors used high-throughput TCR beta sequencing to judge whether each TCR beta V gene segment behaved as functional or pseudogenic. The study combined high-throughput TCR immunosequencing, statistical association of individual TCRs with disease status, and machine learning to predict cytomegalovirus infection status. Of the roughly 430 genotyped donors, 65% to 90% fell in the genetic ancestry cluster associated with self-reported Caucasian donors. Alongside the repertoire data, information on donor age, sex, ethnicity and CMV serostatus was compiled. A later genetic analysis took genome-wide SNP genotypes for about 55% of the 666 donors and used that subset as a discovery cohort. Several DR-DQ haplotypes were handled as single units for association and clustering because linkage in the cohort was strong. Rather than using new phenotypic data, the later analysis identified candidate immune exposures from TCR beta sequences and from how often those sequences occurred across donors.

The cohort comprised 670 or so healthy bone marrow donors. Cohort members were all nominally healthy when sampled, although unrecorded immune exposures were likely present. The donor tested CMV seronegative and was one of the 352 seronegative cohort members. A peripheral blood sample was collected from each donor, and TCR beta sequencing was performed on peripheral blood mononuclear cells. The Qiagen DNeasy Blood Extraction Kit was used to extract genomic DNA from the blood cell samples. The research as a whole found: The study listed 150 to 200 TCR beta chains as associated with cytomegalovirus. A further reported finding was that TCR beta sequences accurately predicted the HLA-A and HLA-B alleles for most subjects in the first cohort. In a later analysis, the rate of TCR association differed among HLA loci, with DRB1 alleles having the most associated TCRs and HLA-C alleles having the fewest. Because the 87-base-pair reads could not distinguish some IMGT-functional V segments, including TRBV6-2 and TRBV6-3, those segments were excluded. In an earlier analysis of 587 of the donors, most TCR beta V segments were observed in productive rearrangements about 90% or about 30% of the time, broadly matching IMGT annotations. Most TCR sequences were observed very rarely across donors, whereas some public TCRs were present in many individuals. The cohort was sequenced for TCR beta chains only, and without alpha or paired-chain data the features that could be detected were limited. Linkage disequilibrium might explain the correlated functional status among segregating V segments, but an unknown experimental factor could not be excluded. Cytomegalovirus status was reported to be diagnosed by the classifier with high specificity and sensitivity in both the original and validation cohorts. According to a later genetic analysis, donors in an Asian-associated ancestry cluster had fewer N-insertions in productive TCRs than the roughly 660-donor mean. In vitro tests confirmed that a few of the cytomegalovirus-associated TCR beta chains recognize cytomegalovirus antigens. Presence/absence analyses assumed roughly uniform sequencing depth across donors, an assumption that may not hold. The authors suggested that the approach could potentially be generalized to other disease states and immunological phenotypes. CMV serostatus was the only immune exposure information available for the cohort. Several of the top co-occurrence clusters appeared to be linked to parvovirus B19, influenza, CMV and Epstein-Barr virus, according to a later analysis. A cluster of highly shared sequence variants was judged likely to represent a technical artifact of the sequencing pipeline. Seventeen rarely observed V segments, including chromosome 9 orphons, were excluded from the earlier analysis of about 600 of the donors because counts were too low. In a later genetic analysis, a missense DCLRE1C variant was associated with V-gene and J-gene trimming of TCR beta chains, and the association was replicated in an independent cohort. In a later analysis, HLA-associated TCR beta chains were found to be more clonally expanded and to have lower generation probabilities than equally common non-associated chains. HLA typing was unavailable for some donors at each locus, so association tests used only the typed subset. At a false discovery rate of 0.05, a later analysis linked around 15,000 TCR beta sequences to specific HLA alleles. When HLA alleles, especially DR and DQ, strongly co-occurred, attributing TCR associations to individual alleles was difficult. Most CMV-associated TCR beta chains appeared to be HLA-restricted in a later analysis, and the HLA associations seemed to be driven largely by CMV exposure.

V loses 5 bases, J loses 2 bases, and the germline ends lie 7 bases apart. The CDR3 starts with the cysteine, ends with the phenylalanine, and has 11 residues. The CDR3 DNA has 33 bases and is translated from base 1. Looking up the germline V gene (reference sequence) yields CDR1 GTSNPN and CDR2 SVGIG. To note about this clone: The specificity of this receptor is unknown.

The library was prepared using the immunoSEQ multiplex PCR assay. For the multiplex PCR, a mixture combining 60 forward primers for TCR Vbeta segments and 13 reverse primers for TCR Jbeta segments was used. A multiplex PCR assay on genomic DNA amplified the CDR3 region of rearranged TCR beta genes. On the Illumina HiSeq System, the amplified TCR beta libraries were sequenced as 87-base-pair reads. The paper's data handling went like this. In a later analysis, 77 million or so unique TCR beta chains were counted across the 666 repertoires, and approximately 9.9 million of these chains were shared by at least two donors. To remove PCR and sequencing errors, raw reads were error-corrected and collapsed into unique sequences using a nearest-neighbor algorithm that merged closely related sequences. CDR3 sequences were aligned to IMGT reference sequences to assign V, D and J gene segments. For a sequence to be retained, a match of at least six nucleotides to both a V gene segment and a J gene segment was required. Rearrangements were classified as productive when the CDR3 lacked stop codons and remained in frame with V and J, and all other rearrangements were classified as non-productive. Following IMGT convention, CDR3 was defined as the stretch from the second conserved V-encoded cysteine up to the conserved J-encoded phenylalanine. The earlier analysis of some 580 of the donors excluded any sequence lacking an unambiguous match to a single V gene segment. In an earlier analysis of some 590 of the donors, a V segment was called functional when productive rearrangements were above 56.7%, and segregating when the standard deviation between donors exceeded 5%. A statistical classification framework was developed to diagnose cytomegalovirus status using the catalog of TCR beta chain sequences. V and J gene assignment, in a later analysis, came from comparing TCR nucleotide sequences with IMGT/GENE-DB human TR gene sequences. In a later analysis, CDR3 sequences and most-parsimonious VDJ recombination scenarios were assigned using the TCRdist pipeline. In a later analysis, every TCR beta chain was defined by the combination of its CDR3 amino acid sequence and its V-gene family, and reads without a unique V-gene family were dropped. As a way to deal with suspected cross-contamination and a sequencing artifact, a later analysis dropped more than 500 nucleotide sequences that were highly shared and had low generation probability. In a later analysis, a clonal expansion index was calculated for each public chain from normalized within-repertoire ranks of inferred template counts. Generation probabilities in a later analysis came from a VDJ recombination model fitted to out-of-frame rearrangements, and those results were checked against IGoR. Hypergeometric tests were used in a later analysis to score TCR-TCR, TCR-HLA and TCR-CMV co-occurrence, with a repertoire-size bias correction applied to the TCR pairs. A later analysis estimated false discovery rates by permuting HLA or CMV assignments 20 times. In a later analysis, co-occurring TCRs were grouped with DBSCAN, and TCRdist sequence similarity was added when clustering was performed within HLA-allele-positive subsets. Repertoires with fewer than 30,000 or more than 120,000 public chains, plus five repertoires with anomalous nucleotide sharing, were excluded from co-occurrence clustering. TCRdb holds this immuneACCESS table with in-frame rearrangements only. Some clones are missing; in checked studies, unresolved V genes explain under half, and the rest has no known cause. V, J and clone size derive from that table, while D and trimming were established from the DNA sequence. The sample table holds more than 65,000 clones. The ten largest clonotypes hold 2.7% of the sample.

The sequence came from a man aged 40-50 years in good health and CMV-seronegative. The rearranged chain carries TRBV30 and TRBJ2-7; TRBD1 might be the D gene, on 5 matching bases. Sequencing was done on a sample of PBMCs. The bases read TGTGCCTGGGGACAAGCCTACGAGCAGTACTTC. This yields the protein CAWGQAYEQYF. Joined to the reference TRBV30 and TRBJ2-7 proteins, this CDR3 gives the full variable domain: SQTIHQWPATLVQPVGSPLSLECTVEGTSNPNLYWYRQAAGRGLQLLFYSVGIGQISSEVPQNLSASRPQDRQFILSSKKLLLSDSGFYLCAWGQAYEQYFGPGTRLTVT.